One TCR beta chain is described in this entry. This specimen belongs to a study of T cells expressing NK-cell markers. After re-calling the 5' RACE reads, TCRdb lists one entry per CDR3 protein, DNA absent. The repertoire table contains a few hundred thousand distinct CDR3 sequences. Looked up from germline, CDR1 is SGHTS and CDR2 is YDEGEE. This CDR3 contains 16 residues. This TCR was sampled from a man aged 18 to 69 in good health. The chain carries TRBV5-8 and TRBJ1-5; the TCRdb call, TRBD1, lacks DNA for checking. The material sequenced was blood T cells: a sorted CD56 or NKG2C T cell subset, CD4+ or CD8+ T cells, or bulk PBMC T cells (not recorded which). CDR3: CASSRGTGVSNQPQHF.